This is a list of T cell receptor beta chains from one sample in a study of T cell responses to AZD1222 COVID-19 vaccine. Sequencing was performed with immunoSEQ multiplex PCR; in TCRdb, only in-frame clones are kept and a portion is missing. The sample records about 160,000 clones, approximately 92% being singletons. The source was peripheral blood, collected on day 0 of AZD1222 vaccination. The receptor set was obtained from an adult in good health. Both conserved end residues are part of each CDR3. Fields, in order: D gene, clone size, CDR3 length, J gene, V gene, CDR3 DNA, CDR3 protein. D genes are given only for firm matches. Size tells how often a clone was seen (once, few, many) or the class of an expanded clone, and some rows leave it out.

NA NA 12 TRBJ1-2 TRBV10-3 TGTGCCATCAGTGAGTCTATTTCTGCCTACACCTTC CAISESISAYTF
TRBD2 NA 12 TRBJ2-1 TRBV7-9 TGTGCCAGCGGGAGGGTGGGCAATGAGCAGTTCTTC CASGRVGNEQFF
NA NA 13 TRBJ2-7 TRBV6-5 TGTGCCAGCAGGACTTCGGGGTCCTACGAGCAGTACTTC CASRTSGSYEQYF
NA NA 14 TRBJ1-1 TRBV6-5 TGTGCCAGCAGTTACTCGAGGGGGGGCCCTGAAGCTTTCTTT CASSYSRGGPEAFF
TRBD1 once 13 TRBJ1-5 TRBV29-1 TGCAGCGTTGGGGACAGGGGAGGTCAGCCCCAGCATTTT CSVGDRGGQPQHF
NA NA 18 TRBJ2-3 TRBV4-2 TGTGCCAGCAGCCAAGAATTGGGAAGCTCGGGGGTAACAGATGAGCAGTATTTT CASSQELGSSGVTDEQYF
NA NA 14 TRBJ2-5 TRBV6-5 TGTGCCAGCAGTACGCCGAGCCACTTTGAGACCCAGTACTTC CASSTPSHFETQYF
NA once 16 TRBJ1-1 TRBV28 TGTGCCAGCAGTTTATGGGGCGATCAGGGAGGCACTGAAGCTTTCTTT CASSLWGDQGGTEAFF
NA NA 14 TRBJ2-2 TRBV7-9 TGTGCCAGCAGACTTAACGGGGCCGCCGGGGAGCTGTTTTTT CASRLNGAAGELFF
NA NA 16 TRBJ2-3 TRBV5-4 TGTGCCAGCAGCTCCCCGGCTTCGGGGGTCACAGATACGCAGTATTTT CASSSPASGVTDTQYF
TRBD1 NA 11 TRBJ2-5 TRBV5-4 TGTGCCAGCAGCGGGGGGACAGGGGTCAACTTC CASSGGTGVNF
NA NA 13 TRBJ2-6 TRBV6-5 TGTGCCAGCTGGGCCTCTGGGGCCAACGTCCTGACTTTC CASWASGANVLTF
NA once 15 TRBJ2-3 TRBV29-1 TGCAGCGGTATCCGGGTGGTCGGGGTAACAGATACGCAGTATTTT CSGIRVVGVTDTQYF
NA NA 14 TRBJ2-7 TRBV6-2/TRBV6-3 TGTGCCAGCAGTTACTCGAGGCAGTCTAACGAGCAGTACTTC CASSYSRQSNEQYF
NA NA 13 TRBJ2-2 TRBV7-9 TGTGCCAGCAGCTTATCAGAGACCGGGGAGCTGTTTTTT CASSLSETGELFF
TRBD1 NA 13 TRBJ1-2 TRBV6-5 TGTGCCAGCAGCACAGGGGAGGGTTTGGGCTACACCTTC CASSTGEGLGYTF
TRBD1 NA 19 TRBJ2-2 TRBV19 TGTGCCAGTAGTATAGATCCAAGGACAGGGGGCGTGAACACCGGGGAGCTGTTTTTT CASSIDPRTGGVNTGELFF
NA NA 16 TRBJ2-5 TRBV24-1 TGTGCCACCAGTGATTTGGAGTTTGGGGGGAGGGAGACCCAGTACTTC CATSDLEFGGRETQYF
TRBD1 once 12 TRBJ1-6 TRBV2 TGTGCCAGCGGAGACAGGGCTTCACCCCTCCACTTT CASGDRASPLHF
NA NA 11 TRBJ2-5 TRBV20-1 TGCAGTGCTAGAGATAAAGAGACCCAGTACTTC CSARDKETQYF
NA NA 15 TRBJ2-6 TRBV6-6 TGTGCCAGCAGCCAGGGGGGGTTTGGGGCCAACGTCCTGACTTTC CASSQGGFGANVLTF
NA NA 15 TRBJ2-3 TRBV7-7 TGTGCTAGCAGCTTGACAGCGTCAGGGACAGATACGCAGTATTTT CASSLTASGTDTQYF
TRBD2 NA 18 TRBJ2-1 TRBV7-9 TGTGCCAGCAGCACAGGACTAGCGGGGGGCCCTCCCAGAAATGAGCAGTTCTTC CASSTGLAGGPPRNEQFF
TRBD1 few 18 TRBJ2-6 TRBV3-1/TRBV3-2 TGTGCCAGCAGCTCCAAGTTTCGGGACAGAGCCGGGGCCAACGTCCTGACTTTC CASSSKFRDRAGANVLTF
NA NA 13 TRBJ2-7 TRBV6-5 TGTGCCAGCAGTTACCCCGGGACCTACGAGCAGTACTTC CASSYPGTYEQYF
NA NA 16 TRBJ1-1 TRBV4-1 TGCGCCAGCAGCCAAGGCGGGAATGACAGGAACACTGAAGCTTTCTTT CASSQGGNDRNTEAFF
TRBD2 NA 15 TRBJ2-3 TRBV6-5 TGTGCCAGCAGTTACTTAGCGGGGGGCACAGATACGCAGTATTTT CASSYLAGGTDTQYF
NA NA 15 TRBJ2-7 TRBV27 TGTGCCAGCAGTTACGGGACATATAGCTCCTACGAGCAGTACTTC CASSYGTYSSYEQYF
TRBD1 NA 14 TRBJ1-6 TRBV3-1/TRBV3-2 TGTGCCAGCGCCCCCGGGACAGGGGGGACACCCCTCCACTTT CASAPGTGGTPLHF
TRBD1 NA 15 TRBJ1-5 TRBV2 TGTGCCAGCGGAAAGGGACAGGTCAGCAATCAGCCCCAGCATTTT CASGKGQVSNQPQHF